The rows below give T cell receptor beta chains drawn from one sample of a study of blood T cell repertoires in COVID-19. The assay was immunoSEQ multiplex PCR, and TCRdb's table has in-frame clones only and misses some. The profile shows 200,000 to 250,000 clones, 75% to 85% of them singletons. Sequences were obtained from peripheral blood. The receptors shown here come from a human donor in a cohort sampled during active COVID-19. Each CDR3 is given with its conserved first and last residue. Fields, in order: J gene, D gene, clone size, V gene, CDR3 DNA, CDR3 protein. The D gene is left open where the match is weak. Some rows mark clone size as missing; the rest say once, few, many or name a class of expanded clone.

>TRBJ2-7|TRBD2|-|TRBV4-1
TGCGCCAGCAGCCATACGAGCGGGAGTCCCCCCTCCGAGCAGTACTTC
CASSHTSGSPPSEQYF
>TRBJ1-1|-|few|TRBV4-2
TGTGCCAGCAGCCAAGATATGGTCAGTCGCTTGGCTTTCTTT
CASSQDMVSRLAFF
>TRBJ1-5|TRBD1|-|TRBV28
TGTGCCAGCACCCCCGGAGGGACAGGGATTCAGCCCCAGCATTTT
CASTPGGTGIQPQHF
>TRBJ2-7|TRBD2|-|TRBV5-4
TGTGCCAGCAGCTGGGGAGGGAAGTTGGGTTCCTACGAGCAGTACTTC
CASSWGGKLGSYEQYF
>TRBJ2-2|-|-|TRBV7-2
TGTGCCAGCAGCTCACTGGGCCCAAACACCGGGGAGCTGTTTTTT
CASSSLGPNTGELFF
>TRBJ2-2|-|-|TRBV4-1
TGCGCCAGCAGCCCTATCGAAGGGGAGGAGCTGTTTTTT
CASSPIEGEELFF
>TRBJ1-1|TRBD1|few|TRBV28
TGTGCCAGCAGTTTCCCTGGACAGGGGCAGACTGAAGCTTTCTTT
CASSFPGQGQTEAFF
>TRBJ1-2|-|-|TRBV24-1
TGTGTCACCTCCTCGGGAAACTATGGCTACACCTTC
CVTSSGNYGYTF
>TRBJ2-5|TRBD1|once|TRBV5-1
TGCGCCAGCAGCTTCACAGGGGTTTTCCAAGAGACCCAGTACTTC
CASSFTGVFQETQYF
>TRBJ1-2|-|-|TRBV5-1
TGCGCCAGCAGCTTAGGGGAGGGCTATGGCTACACCTTC
CASSLGEGYGYTF
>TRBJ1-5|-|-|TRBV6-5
TGTGCCAGCAGTTATTCAGGGTTTGGCAATCAGCCCCAGCATTTT
CASSYSGFGNQPQHF
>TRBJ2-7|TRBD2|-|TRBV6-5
TGTGCCAGCAGTCGGACTAGCGGTGCCTACGAGCAGTACTTC
CASSRTSGAYEQYF
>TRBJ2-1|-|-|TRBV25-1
TGTGCCAGCAGTGGCCCCGGGACTGATTACAATGAGCAGTTCTTC
CASSGPGTDYNEQFF
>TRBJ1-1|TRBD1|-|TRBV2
TGTGCCAGCCAGGGGGATGGGGGGTACTCTGAAGCTTTCTTT
CASQGDGGYSEAFF
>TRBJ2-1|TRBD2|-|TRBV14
TGTGCCAGCAGCCAAGAAAGGACTAGCGGGGGGGCTTTCCTCCGGCGCCATGAGCAGTTCTTC
CASSQERTSGGAFLRRHEQFF
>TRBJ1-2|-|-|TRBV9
TGTGCCAGCAGCGTAGTTGAGCTGACAATGCCCACCTTC
CASSVVELTMPTF
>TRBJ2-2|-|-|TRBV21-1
TGTGCCAGCAGACCGGGACAGGAGCCCCCTTACCGCGGGGAGCTGTTTTTT
CASRPGQEPPYRGELFF
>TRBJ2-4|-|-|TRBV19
TGTGCCAGTAACTGGGGGCAGGGAAGAATTCTAGCCAAAAACATTCAGTACTTC
CASNWGQGRILAKNIQYF
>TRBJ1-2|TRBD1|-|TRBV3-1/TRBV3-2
TGTGCCAGCCGCCGAAACAGGGGAGCCTATGGCTACACCTTC
CASRRNRGAYGYTF
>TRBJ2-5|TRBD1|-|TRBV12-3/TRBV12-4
TGTGCCAGCAGGGGACAGGGCGGGGAGACCCAGTACTTC
CASRGQGGETQYF
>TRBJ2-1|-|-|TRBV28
TGTGCCAGCAGTTTAATGCAGGGGCGATACAATGAGCAGTTCTTC
CASSLMQGRYNEQFF
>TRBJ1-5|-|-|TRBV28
TGTGCCAGCAGACAGGGTGGGGAGCCCCAGCATTTT
CASRQGGEPQHF
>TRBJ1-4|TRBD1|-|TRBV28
TGTGCCAGCAGCACTTGGGACAGCCTAAATGAAAAACTGTTTTTT
CASSTWDSLNEKLFF
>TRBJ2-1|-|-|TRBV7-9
TGTGCCAGCAGCCAATCCACATTCAGCTCCTACAATGAGCAGTTCTTC
CASSQSTFSSYNEQFF
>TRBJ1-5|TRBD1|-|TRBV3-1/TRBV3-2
TGTGCCAGCAGCCCTTCGCAGGGGGCGCGAAATCAGCCCCAGCATTTT
CASSPSQGARNQPQHF
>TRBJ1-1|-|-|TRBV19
TGTGCCAGTAGTACCTCATACGCAGGTGCCGGCACTGAAGCTTTCTTT
CASSTSYAGAGTEAFF
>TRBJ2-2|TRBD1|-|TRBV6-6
TGTGCCAGCAGTCCCAGGGGGCGCAACACCGGGGAGCTGTTTTTT
CASSPRGRNTGELFF
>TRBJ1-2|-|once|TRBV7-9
TGTGCCAGCAGCTTGGAAGGGGTTGGCTACACCTTC
CASSLEGVGYTF
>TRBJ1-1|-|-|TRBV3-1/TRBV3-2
TGTGCCAGCAGCCAAACAGGGAACACTGAAGCTTTCTTT
CASSQTGNTEAFF
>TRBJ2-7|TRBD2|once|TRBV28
TGTGCCAGCAGTCAGCGGGAGGGCCCCCTCTTAGGCGAGCAGTACTTC
CASSQREGPLLGEQYF
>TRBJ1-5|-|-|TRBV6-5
TGTGCCAGCAAGGGGGTAACGAATCAGCCCCAGCATTTT
CASKGVTNQPQHF
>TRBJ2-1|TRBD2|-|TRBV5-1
TGCGCCAGCAGCCGACTAGCGGAGGGGAATGAGCAGTTCTTC
CASSRLAEGNEQFF
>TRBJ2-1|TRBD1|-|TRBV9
TGTGCCAGCAGCCTCCGACAGGGTCGCGGCGATGAGCAGTTCTTC
CASSLRQGRGDEQFF
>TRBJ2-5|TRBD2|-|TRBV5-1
TGCGCCAGCAGCTTGGGGCCAACTAGCGGGGGATACCAAGAGACCCAGTACTTC
CASSLGPTSGGYQETQYF
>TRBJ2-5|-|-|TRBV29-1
TGCAGCGTTAGAGGCCTCCTGGGGACCCAGTACTTC
CSVRGLLGTQYF
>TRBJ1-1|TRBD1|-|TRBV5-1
TGCGCCAGCAGGTTGGGGACAGAGAACACTGAAGCTTTCTTT
CASRLGTENTEAFF
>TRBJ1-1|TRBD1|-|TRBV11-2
TGTGCCAGCAGCTCCCTGGCACAGGGGATCACTGAAGCTTTCTTT
CASSSLAQGITEAFF
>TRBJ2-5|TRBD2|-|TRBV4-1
TGCGCCAGCAGCCAAGAAAGCGGGGGACGGGAGACCCAGTACTTC
CASSQESGGRETQYF
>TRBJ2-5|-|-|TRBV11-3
TGTGCCAGCAGCCCCCGGACAGAGGCGGAGACCCAGTACTTC
CASSPRTEAETQYF
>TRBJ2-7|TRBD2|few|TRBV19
TGTGCCAGTACCCCGGGACTACCAGCTTCTCGGGGAGAGCAGTACTTC
CASTPGLPASRGEQYF
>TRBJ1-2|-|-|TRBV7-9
TGTGCCAGCAGCTACAGGGCATATGGCTACACCTTC
CASSYRAYGYTF
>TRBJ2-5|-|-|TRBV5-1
TGCGCCAGCAGCTTGAGAGGGGGAGAGACCCAGTACTTC
CASSLRGGETQYF
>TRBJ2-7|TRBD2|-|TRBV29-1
TGCAGCGTTTGGACTAGCGGGACCACCTACGAGCAGTACTTC
CSVWTSGTTYEQYF
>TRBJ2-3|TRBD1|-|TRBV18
TGTGCCAGCTCACCACAGGGGGCTAGCACAGATACGCAGTATTTT
CASSPQGASTDTQYF
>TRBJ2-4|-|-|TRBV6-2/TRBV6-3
TGTGCCAGCAGTTACTCTGCAGGGGCCAAAAACATTCAGTACTTC
CASSYSAGAKNIQYF
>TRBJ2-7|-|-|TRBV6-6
TGTGCCAGCGCTCTGGCTGTAGCGGCCTACGAGCAGTACTTC
CASALAVAAYEQYF
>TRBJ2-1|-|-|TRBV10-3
TGTGCCATCAGTGAGTCCTGGGGGGAGCACAATGAGCAGTTCTTC
CAISESWGEHNEQFF
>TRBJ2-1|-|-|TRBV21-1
TGTGCCAGCAGCAGACCAGGGTCCGGGACTGTTTACAATGAGCAGTTCTTC
CASSRPGSGTVYNEQFF
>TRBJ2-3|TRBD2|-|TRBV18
TGTGCCAGCTCACCTCCTAGCGGGGGTAGCACAGATACGCAGTATTTT
CASSPPSGGSTDTQYF
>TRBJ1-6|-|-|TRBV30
TGTGCCTGGACAGATAATTCACCCCTCCACTTT
CAWTDNSPLHF
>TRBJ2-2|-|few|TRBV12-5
TGTGCTAGTGGTTTGGTACTCTCTGGTTCCGGGGAGCTGTTTTTT
CASGLVLSGSGELFF
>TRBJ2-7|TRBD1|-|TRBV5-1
TGCGCCTCGTCGGGACAGGGGAACTACGAGCAGTACTTC
CASSGQGNYEQYF
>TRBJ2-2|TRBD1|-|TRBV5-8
TGTGCCAGCAGCTTCAGGGGGCGGGCCACCGGGGAGCTGTTTTTT
CASSFRGRATGELFF
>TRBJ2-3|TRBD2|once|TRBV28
TGTGCCAGCAGTACTCAACGACTAGCGGGGTTCACAGATACGCAGTATTTT
CASSTQRLAGFTDTQYF
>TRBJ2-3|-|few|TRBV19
TGTGCCAGTAGTGTCTCTTACACAGATACGCAGTATTTT
CASSVSYTDTQYF
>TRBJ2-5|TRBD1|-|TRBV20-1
TGCAGTGCCTGGGACAGGGGGACCCAGTACTTC
CSAWDRGTQYF
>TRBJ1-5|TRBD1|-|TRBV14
TGTGCCAGCAGCTTCTGGACAGGGAATAGCAATCAGCCCCAGCATTTT
CASSFWTGNSNQPQHF
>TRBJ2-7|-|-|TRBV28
TGTGCCAGCAGGCCGGGACAAACCTACGAGCAGTACTTC
CASRPGQTYEQYF
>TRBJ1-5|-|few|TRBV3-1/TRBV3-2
TGTGCCAGTTCGGACGGGGGCAATCAGCCCCAGCATTTT
CASSDGGNQPQHF
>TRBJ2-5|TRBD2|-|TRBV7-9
TGTGCCAGCAGCGCAAGTAGCGGGGGGGTAGAGACCCAGTACTTC
CASSASSGGVETQYF